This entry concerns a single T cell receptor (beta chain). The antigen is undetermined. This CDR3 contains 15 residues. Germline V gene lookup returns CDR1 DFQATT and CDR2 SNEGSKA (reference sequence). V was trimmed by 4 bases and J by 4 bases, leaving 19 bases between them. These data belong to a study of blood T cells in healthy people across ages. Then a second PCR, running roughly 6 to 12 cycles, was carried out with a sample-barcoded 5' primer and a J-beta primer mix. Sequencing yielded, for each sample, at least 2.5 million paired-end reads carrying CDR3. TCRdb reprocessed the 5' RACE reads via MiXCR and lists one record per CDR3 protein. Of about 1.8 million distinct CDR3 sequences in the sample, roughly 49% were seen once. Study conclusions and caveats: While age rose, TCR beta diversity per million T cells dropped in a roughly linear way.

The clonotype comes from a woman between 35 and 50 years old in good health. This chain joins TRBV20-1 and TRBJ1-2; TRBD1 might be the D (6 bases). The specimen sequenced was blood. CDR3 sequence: CSANTGTFSRYGYTF. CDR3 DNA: TGCAGTGCTAACACCGGGACATTCAGCCGCTATGGCTACACCTTC.